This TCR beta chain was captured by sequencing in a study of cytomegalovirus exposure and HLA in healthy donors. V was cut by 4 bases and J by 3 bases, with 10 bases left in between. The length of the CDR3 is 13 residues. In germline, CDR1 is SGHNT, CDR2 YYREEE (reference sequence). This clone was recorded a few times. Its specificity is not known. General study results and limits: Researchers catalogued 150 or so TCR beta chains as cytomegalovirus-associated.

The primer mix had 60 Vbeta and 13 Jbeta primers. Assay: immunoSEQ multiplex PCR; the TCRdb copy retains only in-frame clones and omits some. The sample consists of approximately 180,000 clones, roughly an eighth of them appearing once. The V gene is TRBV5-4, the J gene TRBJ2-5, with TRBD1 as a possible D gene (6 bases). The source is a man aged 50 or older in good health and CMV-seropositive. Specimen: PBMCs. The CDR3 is CASSRDIKETQYF. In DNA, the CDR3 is TGTGCCAGCAGCCGGGACATAAAAGAGACCCAGTACTTC.